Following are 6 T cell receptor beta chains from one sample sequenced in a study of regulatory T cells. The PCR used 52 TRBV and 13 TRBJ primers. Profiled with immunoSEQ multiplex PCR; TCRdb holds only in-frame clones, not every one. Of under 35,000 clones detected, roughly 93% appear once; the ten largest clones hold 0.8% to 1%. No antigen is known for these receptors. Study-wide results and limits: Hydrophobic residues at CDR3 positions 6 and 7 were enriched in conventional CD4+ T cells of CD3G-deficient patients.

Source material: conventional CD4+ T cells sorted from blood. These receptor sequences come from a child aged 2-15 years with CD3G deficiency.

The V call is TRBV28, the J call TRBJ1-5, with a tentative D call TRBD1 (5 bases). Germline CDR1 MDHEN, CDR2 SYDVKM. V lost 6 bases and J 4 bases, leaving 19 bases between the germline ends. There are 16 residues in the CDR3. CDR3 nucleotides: TGTGCCAGCAGCCGACGACAGTATAATTTTAATCAGCCCCAGCATTTT. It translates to CASSRRQYNFNQPQHF. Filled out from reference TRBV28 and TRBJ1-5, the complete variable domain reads DVKVTQSSRYLVKRTGEKVFLECVQDMDHENMFWYRQDPGLGLRLIYFSYDVKMKEKGDIPEGYSVSREKKERFSLILESASTNQTSMYLCASSRRQYNFNQPQHFGDGTRLSIL.

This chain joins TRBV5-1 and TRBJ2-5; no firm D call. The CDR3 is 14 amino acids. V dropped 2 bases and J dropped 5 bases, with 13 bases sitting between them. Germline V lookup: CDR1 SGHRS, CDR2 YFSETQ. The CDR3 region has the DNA TGCGCCAGCAGCTTTGGGAAGAATGGGGAGACCCAGTACTTC. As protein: CASSFGKNGETQYF.

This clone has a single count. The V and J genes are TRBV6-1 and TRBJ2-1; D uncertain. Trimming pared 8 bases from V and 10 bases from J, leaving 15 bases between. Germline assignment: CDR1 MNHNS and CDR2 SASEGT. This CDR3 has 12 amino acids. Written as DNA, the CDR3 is TGTGCCAGCTCCGGAAGAGTCACCGAGCAGTTCTTC. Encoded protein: CASSGRVTEQFF.

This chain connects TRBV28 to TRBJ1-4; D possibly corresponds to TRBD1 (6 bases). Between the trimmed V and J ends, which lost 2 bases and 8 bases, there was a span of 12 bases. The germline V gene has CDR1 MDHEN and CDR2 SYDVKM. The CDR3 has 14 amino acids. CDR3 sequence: CASSLGGVDEKLFF. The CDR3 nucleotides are TGTGCCAGCAGTTTAGGGGGCGTGGACGAAAAACTGTTTTTT.

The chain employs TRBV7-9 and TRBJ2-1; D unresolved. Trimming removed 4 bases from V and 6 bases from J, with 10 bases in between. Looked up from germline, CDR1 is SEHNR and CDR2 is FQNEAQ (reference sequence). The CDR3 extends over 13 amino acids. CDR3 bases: TGTGCCAGCAGCTCATGGAAAAGCAATGAGCAGTTCTTC. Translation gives CASSSWKSNEQFF.

CDR3 loop: CASSLYLPGGTDTQYF. CDR3 in DNA: TGTGCCAGCAGCTTATATCTTCCGGGAGGCACAGATACGCAGTATTTT. This sequence joins TRBV7-9 and TRBJ2-3; D possibly corresponds to TRBD2 (6 bases). CDR1 is SEHNR, CDR2 FQNEAQ, per germline (reference sequence). This CDR3 comprises 16 residues. Deletions cut 2 bases from V and 1 base from J, with 13 bases between.